The clone carrying this TCR beta chain was found a few times. These data originate in a study of CD8+ T cells in alopecia areata. In each case, RNA was isolated and then reverse transcribed into cDNA as the sequencing template. Method: immunoSEQ multiplex PCR; TCRdb's copy keeps in-frame clones and lacks some. The sample has roughly 130,000 clones, around three fifths seen once. The V and J ends lost 5 bases and 5 bases, in that order; junction bases with no gene match: 8. Germline V CDR1 and CDR2: SEHNR, FQNEAQ (reference sequence). This CDR3 is built from 15 residues. The specimen comprised CD4+ T cells sorted from blood, sampled at week 0. This sequence joins TRBV7-9 and TRBJ2-7; TRBD2 agrees at 11 bases. This sequence was found in a human donor with alopecia areata. The CDR3 reads CASSDTSGSPHEQYF. CDR3 DNA sequence: TGTGCCAGCAGCGACACTAGCGGGAGTCCCCACGAGCAGTACTTC.